This TCR beta chain was documented in a study of response to subunit inactivated influenza vaccine. This clonotype was counted only a few times. MiXCR, run by TCRdb on the RT-PCR reads, gives a single entry per CDR3 protein. The repertoire consists of about 700,000 distinct CDR3 sequences, with about 15% occurring once and the leading ten covering approximately 7%. Trimming cost V 5 bases and J 6 bases, with 8 bases left between them. Germline CDR1 DFQATT, CDR2 SNEGSKA (reference sequence). This CDR3 is 11 amino acids long. The source of this sequence is a man aged 45-60 years who received an inactivated influenza vaccine. The source material was PBMCs from blood, sampled about 14 days before vaccination. The genes are TRBV20-1 and TRBJ2-1; D is unresolved. CDR3 sequence: CSASPFNEQFF. CDR3 DNA: TGCAGTGCTTCCCCCTTCAATGAGCAGTTCTTC.